This is a list of T cell receptor beta chains from one sample in a study of shared clonotypes between healthy human individuals. Libraries were prepared by immunoSEQ multiplex PCR; TCRdb keeps only in-frame clonotypes and omits some of them. Of about 590,000 clones in the sample, around 95% were seen once. The sequencing sample was made of naive CD8+ T cells sorted from blood. Receptors were obtained from a woman aged 30 to 39 in good health. The CDR3 runs from the conserved cysteine through the conserved F or W. The D gene is left open where the match is weak. Some rows have no size entry. The others give once, few or many, or a class for an expanded clone.

j_gene | v_gene | len | d_gene | abundance | CDR3aa | CDR3nt
TRBJ2-1 | TRBV10-2 | 12 | . | . | CATYRAYNEQFF | TGCGCCACCTATAGGGCCTACAATGAGCAGTTCTTC
TRBJ1-1 | TRBV10-1 | 14 | . | . | CASSERVGNTEAFF | TGCGCCAGCAGTGAGCGGGTTGGGAACACTGAAGCTTTCTTT
TRBJ2-5 | TRBV9 | 15 | . | . | CASSSLARYQETQYF | TGTGCCAGCAGCAGCCTAGCGAGGTACCAAGAGACCCAGTACTTC
TRBJ1-5 | TRBV10-3 | 19 | . | . | CAISERQTELKNSNQPQHF | TGTGCCATCAGCGAAAGACAAACCGAACTAAAAAATAGCAATCAGCCCCAGCATTTT
TRBJ2-3 | TRBV11-2 | 15 | TRBD2 | . | CASRTSGSRADTQYF | TGTGCCAGCAGGACTAGCGGAAGTCGGGCAGATACGCAGTATTTT
TRBJ2-7 | TRBV4-2 | 14 | . | . | CASSQPDWSYEQYF | TGTGCCAGCAGCCAACCGGACTGGTCCTACGAGCAGTACTTC
TRBJ2-5 | TRBV5-4 | 11 | . | once | CASSLGGTQYF | TGTGCCAGCAGCTTGGGGGGGACCCAGTACTTC
TRBJ2-5 | TRBV7-9 | 13 | . | . | CASSAGQQETQYF | TGTGCCAGCAGCGCGGGACAGCAAGAGACCCAGTACTTC
TRBJ2-5 | TRBV15 | 12 | . | . | CATSSPLGTQYF | TGTGCCACCAGCAGCCCCCTGGGGACCCAGTACTTC
TRBJ1-3 | TRBV28 | 18 | . | . | CASSFSGVELAPGNTIYF | TGTGCCAGCAGCTTCTCGGGGGTGGAGTTAGCTCCTGGAAACACCATATATTTT
TRBJ2-5 | TRBV7-4 | 14 | . | . | CASSTGRGGETQYF | TGTGCCAGCAGCACCGGGCGGGGCGGGGAGACCCAGTACTTC
TRBJ2-3 | TRBV27 | 21 | TRBD2 | . | CASSFATGTSGRWVSTDTQYF | TGTGCCAGCAGTTTCGCCACCGGGACTAGCGGGAGGTGGGTTAGCACAGATACGCAGTATTTT
TRBJ1-5 | TRBV19 | 17 | . | . | CASNSWTEDESTQPQHF | TGTGCCAGTAACTCATGGACGGAGGATGAAAGTACGCAGCCCCAGCATTTT
TRBJ2-7 | TRBV27 | 16 | TRBD2 | . | CASSPGLAGGSYEQYF | TGTGCCAGCAGTCCCGGACTAGCGGGAGGTTCCTACGAGCAGTACTTC
TRBJ1-2 | TRBV5-6 | 14 | . | . | CASSRLGVGYGYTF | TGTGCCAGCAGTCGTCTCGGGGTAGGGTATGGCTACACCTTC
TRBJ1-5 | TRBV6-1 | 15 | . | . | CASTSERTENQPQHF | TGTGCCAGCACTTCGGAGAGGACGGAAAATCAGCCCCAGCATTTT
TRBJ2-7 | TRBV4-2 | 18 | . | once | CASSPLGIAESLTYEQYF | TGTGCCAGCAGCCCTCTCGGGATAGCGGAGTCCTTAACCTACGAGCAGTACTTC
TRBJ2-2 | TRBV19 | 19 | TRBD2 | . | CASTPIDGRALDNPGELFF | TGTGCCAGTACCCCGATTGACGGGAGGGCCTTAGATAACCCCGGGGAGCTGTTTTTT
TRBJ2-3 | TRBV11-2 | 17 | TRBD2 | once | CASGGREGTLSTDTQYF | TGTGCCAGCGGAGGACGGGAGGGAACTCTTAGCACAGATACGCAGTATTTT
TRBJ2-7 | TRBV5-1 | 15 | . | . | CASSLVGSVAYEQYF | TGCGCCAGCAGCTTGGTTGGGAGCGTTGCCTACGAGCAGTACTTC
TRBJ1-2 | TRBV19 | 18 | . | . | CASTPGRVGLYTSYGYTF | TGTGCCAGTACTCCAGGCAGGGTCGGACTTTACACGAGCTATGGCTACACCTTC
TRBJ2-7 | TRBV27 | 15 | . | . | CASSLRGGLDYEQYF | TGTGCCAGCAGTTTACGTGGGGGCCTCGACTACGAGCAGTACTTC
TRBJ2-3 | TRBV28 | 13 | . | . | CASRSGADYTQYF | TGTGCCAGCAGGTCGGGGGCCGACTATACGCAGTATTTT
TRBJ2-1 | TRBV7-9 | 16 | TRBD2 | . | CASTLAGGISYNEQFF | TGTGCCAGTACTTTAGCGGGAGGCATCTCCTACAATGAGCAGTTCTTC
TRBJ2-1 | TRBV19 | 12 | . | few | CASSIGLTEQFF | TGTGCCAGTAGTATAGGACTTACTGAGCAGTTCTTC
TRBJ2-5 | TRBV6-5 | 15 | TRBD2 | . | CASSLWTSGGETQYF | TGTGCCAGCAGTCTGTGGACTAGCGGGGGAGAGACCCAGTACTTC
TRBJ1-1 | TRBV11-2 | 14 | . | . | CASSLFGRTTEAFF | TGTGCCAGCAGCTTATTTGGGAGGACAACTGAAGCTTTCTTT
TRBJ2-7 | TRBV27 | 14 | TRBD1 | . | CASSLGTGTGEQYF | TGTGCCAGCAGTTTAGGGACAGGGACTGGCGAGCAGTACTTC
TRBJ2-7 | TRBV6-1 | 14 | . | . | CASSERDYFYEQYF | TGTGCCAGCAGTGAGCGAGACTACTTCTACGAGCAGTACTTC
TRBJ1-5 | TRBV27 | 14 | . | . | CASSLRDSNQPQHF | TGTGCCAGCAGTTTACGAGATAGCAATCAGCCCCAGCATTTT
TRBJ2-7 | TRBV9 | 14 | TRBD2 | . | CASSVGLAGDEQYF | TGTGCCAGCAGCGTAGGACTAGCGGGAGATGAGCAGTACTTC
TRBJ2-7 | TRBV28 | 14 | TRBD1 | few | CASSLRDRGYEQYF | TGTGCCAGCAGTCTCCGGGACAGGGGTTACGAGCAGTACTTC
TRBJ1-1 | TRBV27 | 14 | . | . | CASRRTVMNTEAFF | TGTGCCAGCAGACGGACAGTCATGAACACTGAAGCTTTCTTT
TRBJ2-7 | TRBV27 | 14 | . | . | CASSERGFKDEQYF | TGTGCCAGCAGTGAACGGGGGTTTAAGGACGAGCAGTACTTC
TRBJ1-2 | TRBV6-5 | 12 | . | . | CASSYQGNGYTF | TGTGCCAGCAGCTACCAGGGCAACGGCTACACCTTC
TRBJ1-1 | TRBV6-6 | 16 | . | . | CASKKTGDPDNTEAFF | TGTGCCAGCAAAAAAACCGGGGACCCCGATAACACTGAAGCTTTCTTT
TRBJ1-5 | TRBV9 | 14 | . | . | CASSGSQGNQPQHF | TGTGCCAGCAGCGGATCACAGGGCAATCAGCCCCAGCATTTT
TRBJ2-2 | TRBV7-6 | 19 | TRBD2 | . | CASSVLAGGSTKNTGELFF | TGTGCCAGCAGCGTACTAGCGGGAGGGTCGACTAAGAACACCGGGGAGCTGTTTTTT
TRBJ2-7 | TRBV10-3 | 14 | . | . | CAISESAISYEQYF | TGTGCCATCAGTGAGTCAGCTATCTCCTACGAGCAGTACTTC
TRBJ2-3 | TRBV9 | 17 | . | . | CASSVRPDSQGTDTQYF | TGTGCCAGCAGCGTAAGGCCCGACAGCCAAGGCACAGATACGCAGTATTTT
TRBJ2-5 | TRBV10-2 | 14 | TRBD1 | . | CASNPGQGAETQYF | TGCGCCAGCAACCCGGGACAGGGGGCAGAGACCCAGTACTTC
TRBJ2-7 | TRBV27 | 17 | . | . | CASSYLPGSVGKDEQYF | TGTGCCAGCAGTTACCTCCCGGGTTCTGTGGGAAAAGACGAGCAGTACTTC
TRBJ2-6 | TRBV27 | 17 | . | once | CASTNRTWGLGANVLTF | TGTGCCAGCACTAATCGTACCTGGGGGCTTGGGGCCAACGTCCTGACTTTC
TRBJ2-7 | TRBV29-1 | 11 | . | . | CSVGSGNEQYF | TGCAGCGTTGGATCTGGGAACGAGCAGTACTTC
TRBJ2-3 | TRBV7-9 | 16 | TRBD1 | . | CASSLEGQGDTDTQYF | TGTGCCAGCAGCCTGGAGGGACAGGGGGACACAGATACGCAGTATTTT
TRBJ2-1 | TRBV5-4 | 16 | TRBD2 | . | CASSPVGTSGSNEQFF | TGTGCCAGCAGCCCGGTGGGGACTAGCGGGAGTAATGAGCAGTTCTTC
TRBJ2-5 | TRBV11-1 | 14 | TRBD1 | . | CASSSTGGGETQYF | TGTGCCAGCAGCTCGACAGGGGGGGGAGAGACCCAGTACTTC
TRBJ2-7 | TRBV9 | 15 | TRBD2 | . | CASSAYGAGATEQYF | TGTGCCAGCAGCGCCTACGGAGCGGGAGCGACTGAGCAGTACTTC
TRBJ2-5 | TRBV9 | 11 | TRBD2 | . | CANGEGETQYF | TGTGCCAACGGGGAGGGGGAGACCCAGTACTTC
TRBJ2-7 | TRBV5-6 | 13 | . | . | CASTNVGSYEQYF | TGTGCCAGCACCAACGTTGGCTCCTACGAGCAGTACTTC
TRBJ2-7 | TRBV4-1 | 14 | . | . | CASSPKHTTYEQYF | TGCGCCAGCAGCCCAAAGCACACCACCTACGAGCAGTACTTC
TRBJ1-4 | TRBV5-6 | 14 | . | . | CASSSTVAHEKLFF | TGTGCCAGCAGCTCGACGGTTGCGCATGAAAAACTGTTTTTT
TRBJ1-1 | TRBV2 | 13 | . | . | CASMGSGSTEAFF | TGTGCCAGCATGGGGTCGGGGAGCACTGAAGCTTTCTTT
TRBJ1-5 | TRBV7-9 | 14 | . | . | CASSLGQGDQPQHF | TGTGCCAGCAGCCTCGGGCAGGGAGATCAGCCCCAGCATTTT
TRBJ1-1 | TRBV5-6 | 12 | . | . | CASSSGDTEAFF | TGTGCCAGCAGCTCGGGGGACACTGAAGCTTTCTTT